The clone carrying this T cell receptor (beta chain) was seen a few times. No antigen is known for it. This record comes from a study of early T cells in non-severe SARS-CoV-2 infection. The CDR3 covers 16 residues. CDR1 is MNHEY, CDR2 SMNVEV, per germline (reference sequence). Trimming stripped 3 bases from V and 1 base from J, with 15 bases between. Individual cDNA molecules were tagged with unique molecular identifiers, the study reported. TCRdb recomputed calls from the 5' RACE reads with MiXCR, one row per CDR3 protein. Among some 73,000 distinct CDR3 sequences, 12% were seen once, and the ten largest hold 3.4%. Notes on the study in general: VDJdb matching favored anti-spike CD8 responses, missing private and CD4 specificities.

J is TRBJ1-1 and V is TRBV27; D gene unclear. Sequencing input: whole blood. This clonotype originated in an adult who was a healthcare worker with PCR-confirmed SARS-CoV-2 infection or an uninfected control (not recorded which). This CDR3 reads CASSFRNLRRNTEAFF. CDR3 DNA: TGTGCCAGCAGTTTCCGAAACTTACGACGGAACACTGAAGCTTTCTTT.